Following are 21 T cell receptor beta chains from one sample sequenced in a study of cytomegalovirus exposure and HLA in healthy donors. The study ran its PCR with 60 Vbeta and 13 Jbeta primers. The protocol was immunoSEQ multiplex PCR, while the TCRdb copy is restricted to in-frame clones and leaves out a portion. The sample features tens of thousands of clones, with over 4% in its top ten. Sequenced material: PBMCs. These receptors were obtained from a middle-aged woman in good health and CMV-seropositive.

The CDR3 sequence: CASSLESGDTDTQYF. DNA of the CDR3: TGCGCCAGCAGCTTGGAGTCAGGGGACACAGATACGCAGTATTTT. The chain has TRBV5-1 and TRBJ2-3; a possible D gene is TRBD1 (6 bases). Trimming removed 0 bases from V and 2 bases from J, with 10 bases in between. This CDR3 is built from 15 residues. Germline CDR1 is SGHRS and CDR2 is YFSETQ. The full variable domain, completed using reference TRBV5-1 and TRBJ2-3, is KAGVTQTPRYLIKTRGQQVTLSCSPISGHRSVSWYQQTPGQGLQFLFEYFSETQRNKGNFPGRFSGRQFSNSRSEMNVSTLELGDSALYLCASSLESGDTDTQYFGPGTRLTVL.

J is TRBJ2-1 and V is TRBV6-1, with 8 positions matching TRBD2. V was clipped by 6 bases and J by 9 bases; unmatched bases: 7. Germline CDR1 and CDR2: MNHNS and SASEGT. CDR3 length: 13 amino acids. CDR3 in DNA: TGTGCCAGCAGCACGGGGGGGCCTGGTGAGCAGTTCTTC. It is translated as CASSTGGPGEQFF.

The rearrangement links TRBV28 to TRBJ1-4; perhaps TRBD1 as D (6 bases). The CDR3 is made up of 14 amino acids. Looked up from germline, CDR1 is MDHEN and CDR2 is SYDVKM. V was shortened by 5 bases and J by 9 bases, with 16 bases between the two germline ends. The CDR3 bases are TGTGCCAGCAGTCCCGAGGGGGTTGATCAAAAACTGTTTTTT. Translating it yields CASSPEGVDQKLFF.

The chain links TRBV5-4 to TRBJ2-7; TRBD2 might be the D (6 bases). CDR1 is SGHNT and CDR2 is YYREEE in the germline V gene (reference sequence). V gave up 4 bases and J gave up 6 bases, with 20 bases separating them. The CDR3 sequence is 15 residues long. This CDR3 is CASSIIGGFSGEQYF. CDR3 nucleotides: TGTGCCAGCAGCATCATTGGGGGATTTAGCGGCGAGCAGTACTTC.

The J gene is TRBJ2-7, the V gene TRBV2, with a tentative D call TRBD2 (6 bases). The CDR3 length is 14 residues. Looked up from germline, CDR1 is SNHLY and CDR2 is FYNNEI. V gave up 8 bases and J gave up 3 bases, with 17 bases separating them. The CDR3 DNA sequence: TGTGCCAGCGTGCGGGGATTAGGCGGCTACGAGCAGTACTTC. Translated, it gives CASVRGLGGYEQYF.

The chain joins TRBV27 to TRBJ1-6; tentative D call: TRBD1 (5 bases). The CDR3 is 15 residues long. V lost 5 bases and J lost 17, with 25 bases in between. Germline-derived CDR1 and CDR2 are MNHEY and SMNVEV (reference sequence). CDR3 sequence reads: CASSQTGRDGRGVHF. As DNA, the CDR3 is TGTGCCAGCAGTCAAACCGGAAGGGACGGGAGAGGGGTCCACTTT.

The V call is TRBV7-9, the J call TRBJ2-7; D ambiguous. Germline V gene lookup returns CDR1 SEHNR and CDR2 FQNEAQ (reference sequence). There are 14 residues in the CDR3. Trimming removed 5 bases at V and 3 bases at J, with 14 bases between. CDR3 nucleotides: TGTGCCAGCAGCCCCACTATCGATGACTACGAGCAGTACTTC. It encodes CASSPTIDDYEQYF.

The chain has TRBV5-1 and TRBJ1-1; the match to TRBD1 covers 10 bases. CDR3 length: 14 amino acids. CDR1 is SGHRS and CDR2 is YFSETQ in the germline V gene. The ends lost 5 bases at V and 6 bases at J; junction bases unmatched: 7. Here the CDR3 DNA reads TGCGCCAGCAGTCCCGGGACAGGGGAGCCTGAAGCTTTCTTT. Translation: CASSPGTGEPEAFF.

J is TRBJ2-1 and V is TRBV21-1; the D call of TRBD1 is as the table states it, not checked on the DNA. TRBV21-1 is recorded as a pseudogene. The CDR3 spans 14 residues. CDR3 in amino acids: CASSKRGQRDEQFF. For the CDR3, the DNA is TGTGCCAGCAGCAAAAGGGGACAGCGAGATGAGCAGTTCTTC.

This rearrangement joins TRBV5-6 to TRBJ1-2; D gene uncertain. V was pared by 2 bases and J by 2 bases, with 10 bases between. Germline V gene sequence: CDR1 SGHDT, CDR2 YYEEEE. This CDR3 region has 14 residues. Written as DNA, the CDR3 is TGTGCCAGCAGCTTCTTGGGCCCAAACTATGGCTACACCTTC. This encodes CASSFLGPNYGYTF.

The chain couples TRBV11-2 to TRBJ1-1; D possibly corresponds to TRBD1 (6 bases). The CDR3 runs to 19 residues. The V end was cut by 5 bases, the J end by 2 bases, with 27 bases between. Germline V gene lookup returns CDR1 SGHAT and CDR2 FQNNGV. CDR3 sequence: CASSPGRGGRGRVNTEAFF. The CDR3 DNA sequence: TGTGCCAGCAGCCCTGGGCGGGGGGGCCGCGGGAGAGTCAACACTGAAGCTTTCTTT.

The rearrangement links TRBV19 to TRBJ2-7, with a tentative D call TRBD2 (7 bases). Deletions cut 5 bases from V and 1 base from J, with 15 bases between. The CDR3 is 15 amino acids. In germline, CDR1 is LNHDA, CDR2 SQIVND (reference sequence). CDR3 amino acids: CASSLNRDYSYEQYF. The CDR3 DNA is TGTGCCAGTAGTTTGAACAGGGACTATTCCTACGAGCAGTACTTC.

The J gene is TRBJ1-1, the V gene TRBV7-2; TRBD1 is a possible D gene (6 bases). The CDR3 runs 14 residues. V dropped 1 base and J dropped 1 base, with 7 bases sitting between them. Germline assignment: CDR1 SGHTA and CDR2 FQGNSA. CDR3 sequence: CASSLVTGNTEAFF. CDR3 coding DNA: TGTGCCAGCAGCTTAGTGACAGGGAACACTGAAGCTTTCTTT.

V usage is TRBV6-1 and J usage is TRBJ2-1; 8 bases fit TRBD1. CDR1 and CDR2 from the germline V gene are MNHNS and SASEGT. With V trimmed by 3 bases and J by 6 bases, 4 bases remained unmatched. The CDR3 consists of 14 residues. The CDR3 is CASSDATGVNEQFF. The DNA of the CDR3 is TGTGCCAGCAGTGACGCGACAGGGGTCAATGAGCAGTTCTTC.

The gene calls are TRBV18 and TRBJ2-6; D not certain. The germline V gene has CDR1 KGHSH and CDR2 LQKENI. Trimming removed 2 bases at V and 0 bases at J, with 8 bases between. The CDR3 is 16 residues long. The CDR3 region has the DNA TGTGCCAGCTCACCAGGAACAGTCTCTGGGGCCAACGTCCTGACTTTC. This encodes CASSPGTVSGANVLTF.

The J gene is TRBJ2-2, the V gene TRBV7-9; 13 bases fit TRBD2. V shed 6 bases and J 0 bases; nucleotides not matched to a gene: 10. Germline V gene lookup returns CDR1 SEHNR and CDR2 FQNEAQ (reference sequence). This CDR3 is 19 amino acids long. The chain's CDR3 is CASRASRTSGGSNTGELFF. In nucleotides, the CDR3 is TGTGCCAGCAGGGCAAGTCGGACTAGCGGGGGCTCGAACACCGGGGAGCTGTTTTTT.

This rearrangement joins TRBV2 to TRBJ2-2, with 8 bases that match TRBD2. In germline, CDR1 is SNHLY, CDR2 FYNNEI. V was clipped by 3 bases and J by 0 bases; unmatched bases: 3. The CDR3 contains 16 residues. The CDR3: CASSDGRGANTGELFF. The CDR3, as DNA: TGTGCCAGCAGTGATGGGCGGGGGGCGAACACCGGGGAGCTGTTTTTT.

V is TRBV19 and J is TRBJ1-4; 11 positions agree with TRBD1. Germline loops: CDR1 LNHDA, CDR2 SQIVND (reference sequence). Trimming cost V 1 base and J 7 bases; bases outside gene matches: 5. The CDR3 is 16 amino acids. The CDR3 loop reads CASSIVLDRGPEKLFF. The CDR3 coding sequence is TGTGCCAGTAGTATAGTTTTGGACAGGGGGCCTGAAAAACTGTTTTTT.

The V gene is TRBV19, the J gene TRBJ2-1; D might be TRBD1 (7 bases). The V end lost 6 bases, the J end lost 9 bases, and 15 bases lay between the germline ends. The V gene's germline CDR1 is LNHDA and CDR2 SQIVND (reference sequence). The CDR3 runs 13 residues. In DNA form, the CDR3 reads TGTGCCAGTAGGACAGGGCGGGACACTGAGCAGTTCTTC. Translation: CASRTGRDTEQFF.

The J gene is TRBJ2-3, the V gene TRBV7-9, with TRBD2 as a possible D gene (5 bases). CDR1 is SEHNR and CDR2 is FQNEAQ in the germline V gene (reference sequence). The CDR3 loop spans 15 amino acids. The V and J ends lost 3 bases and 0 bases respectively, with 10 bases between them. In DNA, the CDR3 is TGTGCCAGCAGCTTGGACTCGATTAGCACAGATACGCAGTATTTT. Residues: CASSLDSISTDTQYF.

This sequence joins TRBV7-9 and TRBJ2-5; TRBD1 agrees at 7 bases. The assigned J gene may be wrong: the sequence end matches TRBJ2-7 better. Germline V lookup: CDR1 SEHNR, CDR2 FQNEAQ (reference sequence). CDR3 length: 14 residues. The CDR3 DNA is TGTGCCAGCAGCTTAGTAACAGGGGCGTCCGAGCAGTACTTC. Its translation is CASSLVTGASEQYF.